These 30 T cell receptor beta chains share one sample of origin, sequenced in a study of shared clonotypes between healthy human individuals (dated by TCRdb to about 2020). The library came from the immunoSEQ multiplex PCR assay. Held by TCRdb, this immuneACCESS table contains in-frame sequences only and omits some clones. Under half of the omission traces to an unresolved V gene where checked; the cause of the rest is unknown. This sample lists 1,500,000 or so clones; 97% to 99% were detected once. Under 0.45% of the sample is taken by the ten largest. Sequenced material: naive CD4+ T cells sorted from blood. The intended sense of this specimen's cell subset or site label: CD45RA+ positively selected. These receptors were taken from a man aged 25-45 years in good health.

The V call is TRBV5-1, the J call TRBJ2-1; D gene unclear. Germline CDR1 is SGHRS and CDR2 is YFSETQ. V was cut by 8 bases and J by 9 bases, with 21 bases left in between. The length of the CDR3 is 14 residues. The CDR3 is CASEDPGPAPEQFF. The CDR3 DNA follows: TGCGCCAGTGAAGATCCGGGCCCCGCGCCTGAGCAGTTCTTC. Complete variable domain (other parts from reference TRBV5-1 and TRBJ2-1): KAGVTQTPRYLIKTRGQQVTLSCSPISGHRSVSWYQQTPGQGLQFLFEYFSETQRNKGNFPGRFSGRQFSNSRSEMNVSTLELGDSALYLCASEDPGPAPEQFFGPGTRLTVL.

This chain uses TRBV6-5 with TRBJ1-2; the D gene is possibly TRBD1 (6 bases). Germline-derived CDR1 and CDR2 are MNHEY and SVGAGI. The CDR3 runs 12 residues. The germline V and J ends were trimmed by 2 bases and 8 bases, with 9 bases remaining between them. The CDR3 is CASSYIQGGYTF. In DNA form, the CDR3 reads TGTGCCAGCAGTTACATCCAGGGGGGCTACACCTTC.

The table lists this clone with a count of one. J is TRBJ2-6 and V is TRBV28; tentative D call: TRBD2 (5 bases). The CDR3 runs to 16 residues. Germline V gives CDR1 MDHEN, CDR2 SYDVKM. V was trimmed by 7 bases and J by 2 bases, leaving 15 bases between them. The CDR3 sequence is CASNSLSGTGANVLTF. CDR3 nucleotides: TGTGCCAGCAATTCTTTATCGGGGACTGGGGCCAACGTCCTGACTTTC.

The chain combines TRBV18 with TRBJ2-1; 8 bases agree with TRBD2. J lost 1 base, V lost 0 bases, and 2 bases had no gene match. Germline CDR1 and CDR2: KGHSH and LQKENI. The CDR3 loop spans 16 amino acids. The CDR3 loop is CASSPPAGASYNEQFF. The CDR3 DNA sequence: TGTGCCAGCTCACCACCAGCGGGGGCTTCCTACAATGAGCAGTTCTTC.

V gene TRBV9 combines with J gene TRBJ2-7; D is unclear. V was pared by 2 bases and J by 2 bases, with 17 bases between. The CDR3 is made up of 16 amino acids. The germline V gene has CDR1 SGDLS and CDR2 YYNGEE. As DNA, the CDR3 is TGTGCCAGCAGCGTTGGGCCGTCACTACCCACCTACGAGCAGTACTTC. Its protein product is CASSVGPSLPTYEQYF.

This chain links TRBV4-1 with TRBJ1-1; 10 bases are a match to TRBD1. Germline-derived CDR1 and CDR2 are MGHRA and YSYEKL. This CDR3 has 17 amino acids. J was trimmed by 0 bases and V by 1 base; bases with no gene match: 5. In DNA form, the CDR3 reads TGCGCCAGCAGCCAAGTCGACAGGGGGCTGTTGAACACTGAAGCTTTCTTT. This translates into CASSQVDRGLLNTEAFF.

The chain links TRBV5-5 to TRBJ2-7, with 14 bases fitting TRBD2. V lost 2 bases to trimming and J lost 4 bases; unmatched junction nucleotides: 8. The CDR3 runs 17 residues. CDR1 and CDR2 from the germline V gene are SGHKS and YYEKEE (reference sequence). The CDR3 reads CASSFTGTSGSRYEQYF. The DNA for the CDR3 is TGTGCCAGCAGCTTTACCGGGACTAGCGGGAGTAGGTACGAGCAGTACTTC. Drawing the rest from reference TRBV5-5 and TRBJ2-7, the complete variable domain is DAGVTQSPTHLIKTRGQQVTLRCSPISGHKSVSWYQQVLGQGPQFIFQYYEKEERGRGNFPDRFSARQFPNYSSELNVNALLLGDSALYLCASSFTGTSGSRYEQYFGPGTRLTVT.

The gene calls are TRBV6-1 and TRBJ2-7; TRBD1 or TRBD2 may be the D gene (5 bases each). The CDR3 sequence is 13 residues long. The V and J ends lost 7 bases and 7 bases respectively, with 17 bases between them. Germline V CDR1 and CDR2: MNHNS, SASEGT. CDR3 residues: CASKRGPFEEQYF. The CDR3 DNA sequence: TGTGCCAGCAAACGGGGCCCTTTTGAGGAGCAGTACTTC.

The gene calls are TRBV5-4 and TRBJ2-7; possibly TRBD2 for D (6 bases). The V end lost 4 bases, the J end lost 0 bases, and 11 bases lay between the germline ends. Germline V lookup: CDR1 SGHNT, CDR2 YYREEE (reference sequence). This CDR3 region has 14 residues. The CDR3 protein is CASSREVASYEQYF. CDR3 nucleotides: TGTGCCAGCAGCAGGGAGGTTGCCTCCTACGAGCAGTACTTC.

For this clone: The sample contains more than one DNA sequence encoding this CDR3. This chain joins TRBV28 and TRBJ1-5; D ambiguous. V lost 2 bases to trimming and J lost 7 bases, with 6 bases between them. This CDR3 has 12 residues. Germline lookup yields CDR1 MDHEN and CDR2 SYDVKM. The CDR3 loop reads CASSLGVQPQHF. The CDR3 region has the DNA TGTGCCAGCAGTTTAGGGGTCCAGCCCCAGCATTTT.

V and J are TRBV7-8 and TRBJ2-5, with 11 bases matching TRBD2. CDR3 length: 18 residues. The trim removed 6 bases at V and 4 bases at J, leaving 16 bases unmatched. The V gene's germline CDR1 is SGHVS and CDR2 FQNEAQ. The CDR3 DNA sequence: TGTGCCAGCAGATCTAGCGGGAGGTTTAGGGATTTGTCAGAGACCCAGTACTTC. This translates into CASRSSGRFRDLSETQYF.

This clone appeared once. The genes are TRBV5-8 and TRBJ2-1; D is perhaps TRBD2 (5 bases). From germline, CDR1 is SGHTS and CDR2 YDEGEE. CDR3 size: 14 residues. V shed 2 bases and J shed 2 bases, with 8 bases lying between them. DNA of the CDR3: TGTGCCAGCAGCTTATCCGGGACCTACAATGAGCAGTTCTTC. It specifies CASSLSGTYNEQFF.

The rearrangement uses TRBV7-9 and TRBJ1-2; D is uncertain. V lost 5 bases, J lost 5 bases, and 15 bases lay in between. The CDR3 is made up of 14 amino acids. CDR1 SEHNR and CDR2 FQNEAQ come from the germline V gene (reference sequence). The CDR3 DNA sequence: TGTGCCAGCAGCCCCACAAGATTGGGGTATGGCTACACCTTC. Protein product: CASSPTRLGYGYTF.

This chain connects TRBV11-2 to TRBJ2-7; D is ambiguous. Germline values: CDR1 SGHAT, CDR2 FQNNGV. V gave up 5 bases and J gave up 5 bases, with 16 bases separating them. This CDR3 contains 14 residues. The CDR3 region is CASSTDRQTHEQYF. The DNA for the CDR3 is TGTGCCAGCAGCACCGACCGGCAGACCCACGAGCAGTACTTC.

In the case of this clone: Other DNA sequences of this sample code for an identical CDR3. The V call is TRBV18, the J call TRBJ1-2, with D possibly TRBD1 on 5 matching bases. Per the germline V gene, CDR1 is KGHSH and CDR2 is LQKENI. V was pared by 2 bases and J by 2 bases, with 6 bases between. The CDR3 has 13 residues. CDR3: CASSPGANYGYTF. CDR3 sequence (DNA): TGTGCCAGCTCACCAGGGGCCAACTATGGCTACACCTTC. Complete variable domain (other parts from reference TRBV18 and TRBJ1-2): NAGVMQNPRHLVRRRGQEARLRCSPMKGHSHVYWYRQLPEEGLKFMVYLQKENIIDESGMPKERFSAEFPKEGPSILRIQQVVRGDSAAYFCASSPGANYGYTFGSGTRLTVV.

CDR3 region: CASSAQISYEQYF. DNA for the CDR3: TGTGCCAGCAGTGCACAGATCTCCTACGAGCAGTACTTC. J is TRBJ2-7 and V is TRBV2; D gene ambiguous. Between the trimmed V and J ends, which lost 4 bases and 0 bases, there was a span of 7 bases. This CDR3 has 13 amino acids. Germline V lookup: CDR1 SNHLY, CDR2 FYNNEI.

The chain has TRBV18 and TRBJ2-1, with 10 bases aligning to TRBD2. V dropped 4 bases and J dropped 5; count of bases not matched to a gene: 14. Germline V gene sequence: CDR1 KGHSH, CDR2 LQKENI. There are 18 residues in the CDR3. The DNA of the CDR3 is TGTGCCAGCTCACTAACAGCGGGAGGGCCACTCTTAAACAATGAGCAGTTCTTC. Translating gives CASSLTAGGPLLNNEQFF.

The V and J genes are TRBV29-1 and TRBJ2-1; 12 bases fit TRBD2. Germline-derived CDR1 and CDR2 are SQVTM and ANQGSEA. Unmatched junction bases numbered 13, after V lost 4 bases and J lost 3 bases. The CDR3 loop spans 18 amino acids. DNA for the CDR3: TGCAGCGTTGTCCCCGGACTAGCGGGAACTTTCCTCTACAATGAGCAGTTCTTC. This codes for CSVVPGLAGTFLYNEQFF.

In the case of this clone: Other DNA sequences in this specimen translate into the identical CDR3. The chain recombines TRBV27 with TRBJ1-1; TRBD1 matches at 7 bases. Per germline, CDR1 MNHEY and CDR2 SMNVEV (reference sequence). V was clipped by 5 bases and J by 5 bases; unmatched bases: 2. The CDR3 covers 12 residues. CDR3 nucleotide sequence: TGTGCCAGCAGTCGCAGGGGGACTGAAGCTTTCTTT. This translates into CASSRRGTEAFF.

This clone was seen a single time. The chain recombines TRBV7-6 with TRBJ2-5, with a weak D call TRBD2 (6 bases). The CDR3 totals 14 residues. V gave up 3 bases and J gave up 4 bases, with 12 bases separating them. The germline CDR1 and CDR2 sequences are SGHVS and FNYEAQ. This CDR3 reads CASSFGTLPETQYF. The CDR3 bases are TGTGCCAGCAGCTTCGGGACTCTTCCAGAGACCCAGTACTTC. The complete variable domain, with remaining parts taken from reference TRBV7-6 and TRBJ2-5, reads GAGVSQSPRYKVTKRGQDVALRCDPISGHVSLYWYRQALGQGPEFLTYFNYEAQQDKSGLPNDRFSAERPEGSISTLTIQRTEQRDSAMYRCASSFGTLPETQYFGPGTRLLVL.

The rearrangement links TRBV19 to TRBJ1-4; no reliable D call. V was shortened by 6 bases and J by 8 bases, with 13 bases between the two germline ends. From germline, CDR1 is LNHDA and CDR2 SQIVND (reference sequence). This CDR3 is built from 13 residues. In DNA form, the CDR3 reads TGTGCCAGTAGCGTAAACGGTATGGAAAAACTGTTTTTT. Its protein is CASSVNGMEKLFF.

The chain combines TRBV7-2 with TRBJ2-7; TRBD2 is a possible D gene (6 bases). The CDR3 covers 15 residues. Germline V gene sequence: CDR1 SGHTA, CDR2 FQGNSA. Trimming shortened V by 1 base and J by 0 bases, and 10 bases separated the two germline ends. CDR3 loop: CASSLGGASSYEQYF. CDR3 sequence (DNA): TGTGCCAGCAGCTTAGGCGGGGCGAGCTCCTACGAGCAGTACTTC.

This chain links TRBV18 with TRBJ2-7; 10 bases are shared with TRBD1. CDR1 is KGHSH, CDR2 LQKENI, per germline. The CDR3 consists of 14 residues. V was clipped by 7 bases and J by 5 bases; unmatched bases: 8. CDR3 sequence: CASFSGTGVDEQYF. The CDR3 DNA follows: TGTGCCAGCTTCTCCGGGACAGGGGTCGACGAGCAGTACTTC.

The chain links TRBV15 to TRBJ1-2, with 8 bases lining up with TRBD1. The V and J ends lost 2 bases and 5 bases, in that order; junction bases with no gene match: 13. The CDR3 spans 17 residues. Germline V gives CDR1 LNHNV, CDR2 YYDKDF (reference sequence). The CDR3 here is CATSRYITGTGTYGYTF. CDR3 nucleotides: TGTGCCACCAGCAGATACATCACCGGGACAGGCACGTATGGCTACACCTTC.

In nucleotides, the CDR3 is TGTGCCAGCAGCGCGGGACTAGCCGTATACCATGAGCAGTTCTTC. Its protein is CASSAGLAVYHEQFF. The rearrangement links TRBV9 to TRBJ2-1, with TRBD2 matching 9 bases. The germline gives CDR1 SGDLS, CDR2 YYNGEE. This CDR3 is 15 amino acids long. V shed 3 bases, J shed 8 bases, and the junction held 9 bases outside the gene matches.

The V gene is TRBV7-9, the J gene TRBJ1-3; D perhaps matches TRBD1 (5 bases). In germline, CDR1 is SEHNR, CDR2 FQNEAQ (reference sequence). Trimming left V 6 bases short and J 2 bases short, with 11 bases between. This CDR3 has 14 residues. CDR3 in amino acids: CASRNRQPGNTIYF. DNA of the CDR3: TGTGCCAGCAGGAATCGACAGCCTGGAAACACCATATATTTT. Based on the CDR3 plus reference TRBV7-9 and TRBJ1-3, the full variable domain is DTGVSQNPRHKITKRGQNVTFRCDPISEHNRLYWYRQTLGQGPEFLTYFQNEAQLEKSRLLSDRFSAERPKGSFSTLEIQRTEQGDSAMYLCASRNRQPGNTIYFGEGSWLTVV.

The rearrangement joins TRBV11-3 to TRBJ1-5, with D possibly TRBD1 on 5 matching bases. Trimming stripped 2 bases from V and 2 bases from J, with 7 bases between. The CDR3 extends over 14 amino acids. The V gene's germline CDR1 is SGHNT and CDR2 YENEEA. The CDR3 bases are TGTGCCAGCAGCTTACGGGGGGGCAATCAGCCCCAGCATTTT. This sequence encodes CASSLRGGNQPQHF.

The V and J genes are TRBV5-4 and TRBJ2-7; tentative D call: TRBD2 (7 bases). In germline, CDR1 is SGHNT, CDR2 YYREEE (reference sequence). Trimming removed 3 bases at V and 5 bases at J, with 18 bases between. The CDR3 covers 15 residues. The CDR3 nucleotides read TGTGCCAGCAGCTCCATGGGGGGGCGAAATAACGAGCAGTACTTC. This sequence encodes CASSSMGGRNNEQYF.

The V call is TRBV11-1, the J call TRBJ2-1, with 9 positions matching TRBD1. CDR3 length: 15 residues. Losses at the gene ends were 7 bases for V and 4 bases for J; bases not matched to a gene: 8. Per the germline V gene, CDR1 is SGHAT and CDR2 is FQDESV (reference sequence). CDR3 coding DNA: TGTGCCAGCAACCCCCCGGGACAGGGTTACAATGAGCAGTTCTTC. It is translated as CASNPPGQGYNEQFF.

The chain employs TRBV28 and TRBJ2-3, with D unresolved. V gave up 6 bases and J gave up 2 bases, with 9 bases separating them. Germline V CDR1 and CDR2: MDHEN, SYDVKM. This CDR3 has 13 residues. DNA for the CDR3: TGTGCCAGCAGCCACTCCTACACAGATACGCAGTATTTT. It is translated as CASSHSYTDTQYF.